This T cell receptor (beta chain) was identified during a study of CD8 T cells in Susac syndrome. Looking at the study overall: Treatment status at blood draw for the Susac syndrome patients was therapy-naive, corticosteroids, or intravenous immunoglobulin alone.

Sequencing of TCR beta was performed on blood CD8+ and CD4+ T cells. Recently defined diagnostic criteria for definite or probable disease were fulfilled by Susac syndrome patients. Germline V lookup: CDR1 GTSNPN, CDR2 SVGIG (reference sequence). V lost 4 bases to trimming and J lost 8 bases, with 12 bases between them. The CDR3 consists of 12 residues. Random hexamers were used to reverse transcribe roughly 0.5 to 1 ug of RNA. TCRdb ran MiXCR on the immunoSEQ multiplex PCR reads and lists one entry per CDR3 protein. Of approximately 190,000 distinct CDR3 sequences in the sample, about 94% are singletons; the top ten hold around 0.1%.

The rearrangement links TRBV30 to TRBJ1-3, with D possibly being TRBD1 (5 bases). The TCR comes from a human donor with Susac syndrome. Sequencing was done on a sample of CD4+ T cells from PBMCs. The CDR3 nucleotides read TGTGCCTGGAATTTGCGGGGGTACACCATATATTTT. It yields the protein CAWNLRGYTIYF.